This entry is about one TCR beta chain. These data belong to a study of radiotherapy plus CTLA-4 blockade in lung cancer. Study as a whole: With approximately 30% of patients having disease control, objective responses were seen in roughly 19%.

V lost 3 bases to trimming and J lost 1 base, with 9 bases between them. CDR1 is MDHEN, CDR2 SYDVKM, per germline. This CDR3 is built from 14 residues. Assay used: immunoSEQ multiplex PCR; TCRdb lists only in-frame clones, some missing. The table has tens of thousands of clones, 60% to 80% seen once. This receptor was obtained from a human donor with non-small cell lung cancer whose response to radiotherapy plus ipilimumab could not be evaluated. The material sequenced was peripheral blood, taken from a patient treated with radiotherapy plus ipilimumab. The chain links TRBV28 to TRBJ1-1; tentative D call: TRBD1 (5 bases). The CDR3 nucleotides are TGTGCCAGCAGTTTGGCAGGACAGAACACTGAAGCTTTCTTT. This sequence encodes CASSLAGQNTEAFF.